This T cell receptor beta chain was observed in a study of control samples from healthy donors and cancer patients. Profiled with immunoSEQ multiplex PCR; TCRdb holds only in-frame clones, not every one. This sample has approximately 45,000 clones, with around 93% found just once. Trimming stripped 5 bases from V and 7 bases from J, with 12 bases between. The CDR3 contains 13 residues. Looked up from germline, CDR1 is SGHRS and CDR2 is YFSETQ. The chain joins TRBV5-1 to TRBJ1-4, with D possibly matching TRBD1 (6 bases). Material: PBMCs. The sequence came from a woman between 40 and 50 years old with head and neck cancer. Here the CDR3 reads CASRIRTAEKLFF. Written as DNA, the CDR3 is TGCGCCAGCAGGATTCGGACAGCTGAAAAACTGTTTTTT.